This TCR beta chain was obtained from a study of blood T cell repertoires in COVID-19. Sequencing was performed with immunoSEQ multiplex PCR; in TCRdb, only in-frame clones are kept and a portion is missing. Of 88,000 or so clones in the sample, 70% to 80% were seen once. Per the germline V gene, CDR1 is MNHEY and CDR2 is SVGAGI. The length of the CDR3 is 11 residues. To note about this clone: One end of the junction is discordant with germline, which a read error may explain.

The receptor comes from a human donor in a cohort sampled during active COVID-19. Material: peripheral blood. This chain joins TRBV6-5 and TRBJ1-2; D remains unclear. CDR3 amino acids: CASSSETNYYF. For the CDR3, the DNA is TGTGCCAGCAGTTCCGAGACGAACTACTACTTC.